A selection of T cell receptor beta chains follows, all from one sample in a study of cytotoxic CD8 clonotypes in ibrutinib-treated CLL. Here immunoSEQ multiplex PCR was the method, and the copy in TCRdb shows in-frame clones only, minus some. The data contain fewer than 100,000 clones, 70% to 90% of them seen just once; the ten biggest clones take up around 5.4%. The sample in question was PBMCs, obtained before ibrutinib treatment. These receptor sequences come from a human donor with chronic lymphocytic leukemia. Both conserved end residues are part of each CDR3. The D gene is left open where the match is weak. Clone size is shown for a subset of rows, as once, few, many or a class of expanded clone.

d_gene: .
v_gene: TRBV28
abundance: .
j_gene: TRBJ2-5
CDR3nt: TGTGCCAGCAGTTTAGGTGGGGCGGGGCTCACACGAAAGACCCAGTACTTC
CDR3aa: CASSLGGAGLTRKTQYF

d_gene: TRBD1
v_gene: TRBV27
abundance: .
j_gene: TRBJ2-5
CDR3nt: TGTGCCAGCAGTTTAGGGACAGGGGGCTTAGAGACCCAGTACTTC
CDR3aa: CASSLGTGGLETQYF

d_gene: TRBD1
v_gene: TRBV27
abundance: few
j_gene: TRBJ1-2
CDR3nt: TGTGCCAGCAGTTTCCGGCCAGGGGGCTTCTATGGCTACACCTTC
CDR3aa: CASSFRPGGFYGYTF

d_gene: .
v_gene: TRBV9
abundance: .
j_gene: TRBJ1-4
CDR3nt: TGTGCCAGCAGCGTCGGGTCCCAGGGCCCTTGGGAAAAACTGTTTTTT
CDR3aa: CASSVGSQGPWEKLFF

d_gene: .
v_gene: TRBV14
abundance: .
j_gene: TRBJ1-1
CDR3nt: TGTGCCAGCAGCCTCAGCTCGCGAACTGAAGCTTTCTTT
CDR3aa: CASSLSSRTEAFF

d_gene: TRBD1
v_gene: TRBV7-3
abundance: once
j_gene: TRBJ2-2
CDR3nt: TGTGCCAGCAGAGGACAGGAGACCACCGGGGAGCTGTTTTTT
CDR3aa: CASRGQETTGELFF

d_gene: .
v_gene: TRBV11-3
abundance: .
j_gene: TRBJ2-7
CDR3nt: TGTGCCAGCAGCTTAAGTTGGAACGAGCAGTACTTC
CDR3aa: CASSLSWNEQYF

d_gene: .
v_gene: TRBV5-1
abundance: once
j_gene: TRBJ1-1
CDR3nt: TGCGCCAGCAGCTTGGAAAGGGTCCCGGGGACTGAAGCTTTCTTT
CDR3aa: CASSLERVPGTEAFF

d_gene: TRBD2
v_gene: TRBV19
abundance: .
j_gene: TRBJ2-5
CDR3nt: TGTGCCAGTAGTATAGCCGGGAGGGGAGAGACCCAGTACTTC
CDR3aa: CASSIAGRGETQYF

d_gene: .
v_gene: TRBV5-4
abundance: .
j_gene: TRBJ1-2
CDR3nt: TGTGCCAGCAGCGTAGGGACAACCGGTATGGACTATGGCTACACCTTC
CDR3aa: CASSVGTTGMDYGYTF

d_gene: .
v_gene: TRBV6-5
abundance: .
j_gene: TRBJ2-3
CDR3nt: TGTGCCAGCAGTCAAGCAGATACGCAGTATTTT
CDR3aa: CASSQADTQYF

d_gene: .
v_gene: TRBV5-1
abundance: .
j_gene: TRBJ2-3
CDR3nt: TGCGCCAGCAACATTTTGAAAAGCGATTCCCCATATACGCAGTATTTT
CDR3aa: CASNILKSDSPYTQYF

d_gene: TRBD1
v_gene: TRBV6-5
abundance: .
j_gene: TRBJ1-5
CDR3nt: TGTGCCAGCAGGGGGACAGGAAATCAGCCCCAGCATTTT
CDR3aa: CASRGTGNQPQHF

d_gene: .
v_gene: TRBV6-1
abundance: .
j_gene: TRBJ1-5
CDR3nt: TGTGCCAGCAGTGGTCAAGGCCTCAATCAGCCCCAGCATTTT
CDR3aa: CASSGQGLNQPQHF

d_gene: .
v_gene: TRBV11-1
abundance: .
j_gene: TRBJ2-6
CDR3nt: TGTGCCAGCAGATACCCCTCTGGGGCCAACGTCCTGACTTTC
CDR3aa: CASRYPSGANVLTF

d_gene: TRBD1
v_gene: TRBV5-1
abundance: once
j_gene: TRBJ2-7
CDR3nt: TGCGCCAGCAGCTCCGCAGGGGGACCCTACGAGCAGTACTTC
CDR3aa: CASSSAGGPYEQYF

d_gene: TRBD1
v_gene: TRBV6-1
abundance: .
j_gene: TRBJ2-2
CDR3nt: TGTGCCACCCTAAGTCGACAGGGGACCGGGGAGCTGTTTTTT
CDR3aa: CATLSRQGTGELFF

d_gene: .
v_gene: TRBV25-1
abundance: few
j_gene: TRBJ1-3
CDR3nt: TGTGCCAGCAGTGATTCCCTGGGAGGGTACTCTGGAAACACCATATATTTT
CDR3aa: CASSDSLGGYSGNTIYF

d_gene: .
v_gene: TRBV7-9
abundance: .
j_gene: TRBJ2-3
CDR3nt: TGTGCCAGCAGCTTAGCTTTAGGGGGGCGCTTGGACTTCGTGAAGTATTTT
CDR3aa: CASSLALGGRLDFVKYF

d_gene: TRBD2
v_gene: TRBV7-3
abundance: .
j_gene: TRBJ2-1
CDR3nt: TGTGCCAGCAGCTTATTGGCGGGAGAATCTCCGGGTGAGCAGTTCTTC
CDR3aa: CASSLLAGESPGEQFF

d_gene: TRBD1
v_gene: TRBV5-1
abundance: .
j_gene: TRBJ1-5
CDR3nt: TGCGCCAGCAGCCAGGACAGGGGTCAGCCCCAGCATTTT
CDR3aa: CASSQDRGQPQHF

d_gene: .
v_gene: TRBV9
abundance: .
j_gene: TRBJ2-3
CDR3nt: TGTGCCAGCAGCGTAGAAGCGGACTTCACAGATACGCAGTATTTT
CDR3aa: CASSVEADFTDTQYF

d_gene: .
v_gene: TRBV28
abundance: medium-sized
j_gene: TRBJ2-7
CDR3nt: TGTGCCAGCAAGCAACCGGGGAGCAGCGAGCAGTACTTC
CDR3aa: CASKQPGSSEQYF

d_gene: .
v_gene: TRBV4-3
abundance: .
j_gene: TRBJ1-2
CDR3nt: TGCGCCAGCAGCCAAGATCTGGCGACCACTCTTTATGGCTACACCTTC
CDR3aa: CASSQDLATTLYGYTF

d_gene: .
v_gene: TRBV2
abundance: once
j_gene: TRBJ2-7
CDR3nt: TGTGCCAGCAAAGGTCTGGGAGGCCGACGCTACGAGCAGTACTTC
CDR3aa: CASKGLGGRRYEQYF

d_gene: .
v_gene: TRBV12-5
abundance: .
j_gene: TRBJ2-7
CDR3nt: TGTGCTAGTGGTTCAGAGGGACGGAACTCCTACGAGCAGTACTTC
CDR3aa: CASGSEGRNSYEQYF

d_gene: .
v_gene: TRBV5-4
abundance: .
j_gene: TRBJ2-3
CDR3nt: TGTGCCAGCACCGTGCAGGGTTCAGATACGCAGTATTTT
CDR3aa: CASTVQGSDTQYF

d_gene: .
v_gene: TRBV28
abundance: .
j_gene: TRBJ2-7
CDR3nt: TGTGCCAGCAGTTCTCTTTCGGGCGGCTACGAGCAGTACTTC
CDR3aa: CASSSLSGGYEQYF

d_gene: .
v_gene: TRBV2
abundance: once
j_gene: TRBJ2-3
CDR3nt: TGTGCCAGCAGTGAAGCAGGCAGCCCCTATGGCACAGATACGCAGTATTTT
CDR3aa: CASSEAGSPYGTDTQYF

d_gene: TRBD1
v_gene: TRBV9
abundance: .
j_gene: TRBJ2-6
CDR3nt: TGTGCCAGCAGCGTTGGGACAGGGGCCGCGAACGTCCTGACTTTC
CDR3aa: CASSVGTGAANVLTF

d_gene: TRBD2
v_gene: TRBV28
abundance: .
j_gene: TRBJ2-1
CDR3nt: TGTGCCAGCAGACTCGGACTAGCGGGGGTCAATGAGCAGTTCTTC
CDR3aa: CASRLGLAGVNEQFF

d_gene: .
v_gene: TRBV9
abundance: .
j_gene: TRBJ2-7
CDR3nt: TGTGCCAGCAGCGTACGAGCGTCGGAGAGTTTGACTAATCTTCACTACGAGCAGTACTTC
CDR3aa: CASSVRASESLTNLHYEQYF

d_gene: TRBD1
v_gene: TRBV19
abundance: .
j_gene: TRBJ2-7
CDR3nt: TGTGCCAGTAGCGATGACAGGGGAGTCTCCTACGAGCAGTACTTC
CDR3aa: CASSDDRGVSYEQYF

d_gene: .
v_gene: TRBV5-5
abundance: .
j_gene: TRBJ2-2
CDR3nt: TGTGCCAGCAGCTTGGTTAATTCGGGGGCCGGGGAGCTGTTTTTT
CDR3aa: CASSLVNSGAGELFF

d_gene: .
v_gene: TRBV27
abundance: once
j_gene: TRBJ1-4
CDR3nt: TGTGCCAGCAGTTCGCGGGGCCCGACTAATGAAAAACTGTTTTTT
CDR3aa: CASSSRGPTNEKLFF

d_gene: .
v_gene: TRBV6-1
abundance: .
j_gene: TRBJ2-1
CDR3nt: TGTGCCAGCCCCATCTACAATGAGCAGTTCTTC
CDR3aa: CASPIYNEQFF

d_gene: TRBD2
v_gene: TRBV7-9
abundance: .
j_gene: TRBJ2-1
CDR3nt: TGTGCCAGCAGCTTAGTAGTGGGGACTAGCGGGAGTAATGAGCAGTTCTTC
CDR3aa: CASSLVVGTSGSNEQFF

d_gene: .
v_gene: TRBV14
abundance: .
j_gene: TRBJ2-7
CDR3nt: TGTGCCAGCCAGGAGCAAAACTACTACGAGCAGTACTTC
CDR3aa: CASQEQNYYEQYF

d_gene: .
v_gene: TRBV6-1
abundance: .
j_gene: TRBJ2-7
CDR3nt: TGTGCCAGCAGTTCGGACGCCGGGGAGTGGGAGCAGTACTTC
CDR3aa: CASSSDAGEWEQYF

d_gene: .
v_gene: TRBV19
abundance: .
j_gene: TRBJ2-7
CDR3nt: TGTGCCAGTAGTATGGTCAGGGACTACGAGCAGTACTTC
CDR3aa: CASSMVRDYEQYF

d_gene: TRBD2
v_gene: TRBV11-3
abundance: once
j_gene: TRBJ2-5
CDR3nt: TGTGCCAGCAGCCCCTCGTTGGGCGGGAGGAGGGAGGAGACCCAGTACTTC
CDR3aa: CASSPSLGGRREETQYF

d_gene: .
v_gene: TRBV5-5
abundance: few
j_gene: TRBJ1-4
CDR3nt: TGTGCCAGCAGCTTGCTCACTAATGAAAAACTGTTTTTT
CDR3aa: CASSLLTNEKLFF

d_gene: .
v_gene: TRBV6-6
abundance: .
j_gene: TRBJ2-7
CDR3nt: TGTGCCAGCGAAGCTGGCGATTCCTACGAGCAGTACTTC
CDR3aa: CASEAGDSYEQYF

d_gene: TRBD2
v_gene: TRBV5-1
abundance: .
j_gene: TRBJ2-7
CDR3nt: TGCGCCAGCAGCTCTCCCGAATACGGACTAGCCAACTACGAGCAGTACTTC
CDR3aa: CASSSPEYGLANYEQYF

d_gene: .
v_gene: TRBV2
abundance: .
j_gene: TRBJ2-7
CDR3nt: TGTGCCAGCAACTGGTACGGGAGTTACGAGCAGTACTTC
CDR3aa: CASNWYGSYEQYF

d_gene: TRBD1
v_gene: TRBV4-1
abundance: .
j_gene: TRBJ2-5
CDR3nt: TGCGCCAGCAGCCAAGATCGGACAGGCCGTCAAGAGACCCAGTACTTC
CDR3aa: CASSQDRTGRQETQYF

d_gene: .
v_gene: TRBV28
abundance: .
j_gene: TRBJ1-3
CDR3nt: TGTGCCAGCAGTTCTACGATCGGCGCTGGAAACACCATATATTTT
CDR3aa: CASSSTIGAGNTIYF